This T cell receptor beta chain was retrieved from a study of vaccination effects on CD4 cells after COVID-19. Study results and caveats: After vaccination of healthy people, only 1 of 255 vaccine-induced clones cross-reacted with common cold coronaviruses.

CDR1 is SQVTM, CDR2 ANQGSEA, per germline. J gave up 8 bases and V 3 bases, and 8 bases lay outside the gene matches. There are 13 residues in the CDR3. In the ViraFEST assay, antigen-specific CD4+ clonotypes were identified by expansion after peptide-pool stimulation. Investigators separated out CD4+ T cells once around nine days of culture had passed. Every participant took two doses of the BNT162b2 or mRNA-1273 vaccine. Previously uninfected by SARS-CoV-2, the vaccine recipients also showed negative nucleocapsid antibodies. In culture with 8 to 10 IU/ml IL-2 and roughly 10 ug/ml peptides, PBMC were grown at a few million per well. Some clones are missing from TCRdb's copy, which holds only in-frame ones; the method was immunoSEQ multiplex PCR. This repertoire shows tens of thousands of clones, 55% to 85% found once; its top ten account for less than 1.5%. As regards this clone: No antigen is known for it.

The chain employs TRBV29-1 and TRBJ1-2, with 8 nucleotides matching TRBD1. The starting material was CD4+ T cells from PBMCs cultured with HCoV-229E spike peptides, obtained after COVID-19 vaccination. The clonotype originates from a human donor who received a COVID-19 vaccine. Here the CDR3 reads CSVDHRGYLGYTF. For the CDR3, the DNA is TGCAGCGTTGATCACAGGGGGTATCTGGGCTACACCTTC.